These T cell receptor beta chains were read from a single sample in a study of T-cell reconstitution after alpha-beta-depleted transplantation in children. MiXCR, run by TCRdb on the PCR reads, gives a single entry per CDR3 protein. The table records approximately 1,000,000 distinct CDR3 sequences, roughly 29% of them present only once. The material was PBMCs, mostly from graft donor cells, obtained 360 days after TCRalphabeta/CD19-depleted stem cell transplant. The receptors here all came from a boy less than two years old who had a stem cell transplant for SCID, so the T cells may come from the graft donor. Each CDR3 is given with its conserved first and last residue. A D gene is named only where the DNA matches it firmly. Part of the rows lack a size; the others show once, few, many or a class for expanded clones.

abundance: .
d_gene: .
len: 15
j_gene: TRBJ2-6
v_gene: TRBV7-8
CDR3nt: TGTGCCAGCAGCTTAGCACGGGTTTTGGCCAACGTCCTGACTTTC
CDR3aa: CASSLARVLANVLTF

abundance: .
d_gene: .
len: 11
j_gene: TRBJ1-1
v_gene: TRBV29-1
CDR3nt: TGCAGCGTAGAAAACAGGGCTGAAGCTTTCTTT
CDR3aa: CSVENRAEAFF

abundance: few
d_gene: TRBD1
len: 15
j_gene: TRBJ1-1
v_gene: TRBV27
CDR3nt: TGTGCCAGCAGTTTATGGGGGGACAGGGACACTGAAGCTTTCTTT
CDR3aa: CASSLWGDRDTEAFF

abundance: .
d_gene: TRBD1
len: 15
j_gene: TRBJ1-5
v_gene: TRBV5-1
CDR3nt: TGCGCCAGCAGCTCATCCGGGACAGATGGTCAGCCCCAGCATTTT
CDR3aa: CASSSSGTDGQPQHF

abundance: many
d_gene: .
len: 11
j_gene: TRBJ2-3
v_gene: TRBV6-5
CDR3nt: TGTGCCAGCCTCGGGACCGATACGCAGTATTTT
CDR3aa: CASLGTDTQYF

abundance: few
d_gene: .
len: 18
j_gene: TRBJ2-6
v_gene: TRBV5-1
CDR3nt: TGCGCCAGCAGGGTTCGTGGCAGGGCCTACTCTGGGGCCAACGTCCTGACTTTC
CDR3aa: CASRVRGRAYSGANVLTF

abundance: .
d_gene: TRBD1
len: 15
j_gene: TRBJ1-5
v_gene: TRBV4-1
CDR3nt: TGCGCCAGCAGCCAGTTTGGACAGGGTGATCAGCCCCAGCATTTT
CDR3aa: CASSQFGQGDQPQHF

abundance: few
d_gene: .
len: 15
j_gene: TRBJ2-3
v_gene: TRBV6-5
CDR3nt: TGTGCCAGCAGTTGGGAGGGGGCGCGCACAGATACGCAGTATTTT
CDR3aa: CASSWEGARTDTQYF

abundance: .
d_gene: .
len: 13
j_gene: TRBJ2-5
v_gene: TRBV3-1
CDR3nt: TGTGCCAGCAGCCGGGGACATTTGGAGACCCAGTACTTC
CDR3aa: CASSRGHLETQYF

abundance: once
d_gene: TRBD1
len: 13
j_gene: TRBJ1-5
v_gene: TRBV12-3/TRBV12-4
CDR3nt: TGTGCCAGCAGTTTCACAGGGGTTCAGCCCCAGCATTTT
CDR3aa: CASSFTGVQPQHF

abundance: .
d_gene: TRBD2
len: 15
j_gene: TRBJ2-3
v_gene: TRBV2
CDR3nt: TGTGCCAGCAGTGCCTTGGGAGGGATCACAGATACGCAGTATTTT
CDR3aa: CASSALGGITDTQYF

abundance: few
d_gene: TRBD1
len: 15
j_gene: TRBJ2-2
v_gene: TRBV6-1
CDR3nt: TGTGCCAGCAGGAGACAGGGGGCAATCGCCGGGGAGCTGTTTTTT
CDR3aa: CASRRQGAIAGELFF

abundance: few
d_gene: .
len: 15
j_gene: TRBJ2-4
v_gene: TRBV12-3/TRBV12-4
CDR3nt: TGTGCCAGCAGTTTAAGGGCGGGCCTGAAAAACATTCAGTACTTC
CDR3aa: CASSLRAGLKNIQYF

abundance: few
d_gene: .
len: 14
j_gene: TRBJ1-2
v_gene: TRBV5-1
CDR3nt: TGCGCCAGCAGCTTGGGATCCGCGGGTGGAGGCTACACCTTC
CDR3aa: CASSLGSAGGGYTF

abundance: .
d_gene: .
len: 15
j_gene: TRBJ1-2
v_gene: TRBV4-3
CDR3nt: TGCGCCAGCAGCCAAGGGGCCAGGAGTAACTATGGCTACACCTTC
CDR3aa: CASSQGARSNYGYTF

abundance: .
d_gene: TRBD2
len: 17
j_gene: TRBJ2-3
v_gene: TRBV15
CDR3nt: TGTGCCACCAGCCGCGAGGCCGGGCTAGCGGGGCGGGATACGCAGTATTTT
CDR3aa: CATSREAGLAGRDTQYF

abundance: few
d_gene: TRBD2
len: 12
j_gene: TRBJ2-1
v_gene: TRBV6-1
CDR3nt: TGTGCCAGCAGTGAACTAGCGGGGGAGCAGTTCTTC
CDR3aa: CASSELAGEQFF

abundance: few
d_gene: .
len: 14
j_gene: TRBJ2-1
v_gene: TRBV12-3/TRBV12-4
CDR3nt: TGTGCCAGCAGACCACCTGACACCTGGGGTGAGCAGTTCTTC
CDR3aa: CASRPPDTWGEQFF

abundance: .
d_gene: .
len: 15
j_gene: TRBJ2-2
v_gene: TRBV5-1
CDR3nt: TGCGCCAGCAGCTACTCAGGGGTGCACACCGGGGAGCTGTTTTTT
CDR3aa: CASSYSGVHTGELFF

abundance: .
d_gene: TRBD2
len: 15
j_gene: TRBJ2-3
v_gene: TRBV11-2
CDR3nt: TGTGCCAGCAGCTTCTCTAGCGGATGGACAGATACGCAGTATTTT
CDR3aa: CASSFSSGWTDTQYF

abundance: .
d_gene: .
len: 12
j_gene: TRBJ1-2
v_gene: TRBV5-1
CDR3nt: TGCGCCAGCAGCTTCGACTTGGGGTTGTACACCTTC
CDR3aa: CASSFDLGLYTF

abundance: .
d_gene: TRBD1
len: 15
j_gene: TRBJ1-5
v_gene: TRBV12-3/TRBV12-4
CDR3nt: TGTGCCAGCAGTTGGGAGGGGACAGTTCATCAGCCCCAGCATTTT
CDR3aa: CASSWEGTVHQPQHF

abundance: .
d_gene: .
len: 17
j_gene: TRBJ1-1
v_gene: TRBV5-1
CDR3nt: TGCGCCAGCAGCTTGGTCGACAGTTGGGAGCGATGGACTGAAGCTTTCTTT
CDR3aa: CASSLVDSWERWTEAFF

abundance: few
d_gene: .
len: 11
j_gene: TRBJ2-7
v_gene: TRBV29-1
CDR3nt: TGCAGCGCGCTCCAGACCTACGAGCAGTACTTC
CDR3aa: CSALQTYEQYF

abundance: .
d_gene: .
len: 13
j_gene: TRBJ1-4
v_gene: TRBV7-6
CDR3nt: TGTGCCAGCAGCCCTGGGGGAGGGCGGGGTCTGTTTTTT
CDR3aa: CASSPGGGRGLFF

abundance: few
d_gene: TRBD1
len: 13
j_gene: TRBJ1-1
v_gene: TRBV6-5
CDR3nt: TGTGCCAGCAGTTACTCGGGGGACAGATACGCTTTCTTT
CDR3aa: CASSYSGDRYAFF

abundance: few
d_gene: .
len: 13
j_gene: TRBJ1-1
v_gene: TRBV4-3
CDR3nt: TGCGCCAGCAGCCGAAACGCCTGGGCTGAAGCTTTCTTT
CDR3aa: CASSRNAWAEAFF

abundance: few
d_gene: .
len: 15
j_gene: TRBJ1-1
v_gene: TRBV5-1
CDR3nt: TGCGCCAGCAGCTCCCTCAGGACCCCGGACGCTGAAGCTTTCTTT
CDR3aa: CASSSLRTPDAEAFF

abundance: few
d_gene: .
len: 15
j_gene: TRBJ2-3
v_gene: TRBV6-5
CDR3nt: TGTGCCAGCAGTCTCACTGCGAGGGGGACAGATACGCAGTATTTT
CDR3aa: CASSLTARGTDTQYF

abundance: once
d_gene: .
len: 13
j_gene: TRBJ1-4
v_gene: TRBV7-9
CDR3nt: TGTGCCAGCAGCCCAGGGGCGGCTGAAAAACTGTTTTTT
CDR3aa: CASSPGAAEKLFF

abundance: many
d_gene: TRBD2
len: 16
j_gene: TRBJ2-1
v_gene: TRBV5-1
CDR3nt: TGCGCCAGCAGCTTAGGACTAGCGGGGGGCTACAATGAGCAGTTCTTC
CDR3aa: CASSLGLAGGYNEQFF

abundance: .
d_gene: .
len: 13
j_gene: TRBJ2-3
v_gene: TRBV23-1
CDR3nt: TGCGCCAGCAGTCAATCGGGCGGGGCGCCGCAGTATTTT
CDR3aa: CASSQSGGAPQYF

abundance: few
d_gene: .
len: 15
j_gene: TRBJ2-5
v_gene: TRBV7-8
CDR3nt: TGTGCCAGCAGCTTACGCGAGGGGGCGGGGGAGACCCAGTACTTC
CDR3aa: CASSLREGAGETQYF

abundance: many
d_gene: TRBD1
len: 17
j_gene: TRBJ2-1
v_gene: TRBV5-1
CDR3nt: TGCGCCAGCAGCTTGGGGGGGACAGGGAGCTCCTACAATGAGCAGTTCTTC
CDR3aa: CASSLGGTGSSYNEQFF

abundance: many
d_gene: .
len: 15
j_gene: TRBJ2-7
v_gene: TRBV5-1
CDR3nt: TGTGCCAGCAGTTTAGTCGGGGGGCCGTCCTACGAGCAGTACTTC
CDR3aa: CASSLVGGPSYEQYF

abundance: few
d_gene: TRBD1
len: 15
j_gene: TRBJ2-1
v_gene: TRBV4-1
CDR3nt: TGCGCCAGCAGCAAAGTTCCGGACAGGAACAATGAGCAGTTCTTC
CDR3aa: CASSKVPDRNNEQFF

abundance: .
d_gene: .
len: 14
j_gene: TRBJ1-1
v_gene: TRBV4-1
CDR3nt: TGCGCCAGCAGCCAAGGAAACCCCCCCAGGTCGGCTTTCTTT
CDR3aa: CASSQGNPPRSAFF

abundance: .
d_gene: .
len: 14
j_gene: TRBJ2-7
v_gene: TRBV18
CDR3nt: TGTGCCAGCTCACCACAGGTTTCCCCCTACGAGCAGTACTTC
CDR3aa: CASSPQVSPYEQYF

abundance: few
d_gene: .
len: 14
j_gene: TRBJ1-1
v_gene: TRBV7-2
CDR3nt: TGTGCCAGCAGCATGCGGACGGCGAACACTGAAGCTTTCTTT
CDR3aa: CASSMRTANTEAFF

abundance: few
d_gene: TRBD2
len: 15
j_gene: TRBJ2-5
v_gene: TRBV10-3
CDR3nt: TGTGCCATCCGAGCGGGGGGCCAAGTACAAGAGACCCAGTACTTC
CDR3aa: CAIRAGGQVQETQYF

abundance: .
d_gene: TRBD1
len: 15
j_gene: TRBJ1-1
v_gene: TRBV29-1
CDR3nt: TGCAGCGTTACGGGACAGGGTCTAAGGGCTACTGAAGCTTTCTTT
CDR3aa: CSVTGQGLRATEAFF

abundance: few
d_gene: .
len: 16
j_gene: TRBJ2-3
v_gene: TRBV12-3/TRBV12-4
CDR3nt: TGTGCCAGCAGTCCAGCACCAGGGGCTCGCACAGATACGCAGTATTTT
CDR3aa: CASSPAPGARTDTQYF

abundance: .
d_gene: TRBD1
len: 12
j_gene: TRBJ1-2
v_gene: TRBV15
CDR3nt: TGTGCCACCAGGGGGACAGGGTACGGCTACACCTTC
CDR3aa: CATRGTGYGYTF

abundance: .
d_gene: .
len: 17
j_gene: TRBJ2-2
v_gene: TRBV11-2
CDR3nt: TGTGCCAGCAGCTTAGCAGGGATCAGTCTCTTCAACGGGGAGCTGTTTTTT
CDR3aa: CASSLAGISLFNGELFF

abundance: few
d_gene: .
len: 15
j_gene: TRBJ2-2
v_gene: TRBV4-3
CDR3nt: TGCGCCAGCAGCCTGCAGAGCTGGGGGTCCGGGGAGCTGTTTTTT
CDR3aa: CASSLQSWGSGELFF

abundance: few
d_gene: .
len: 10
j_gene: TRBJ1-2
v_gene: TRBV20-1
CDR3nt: TGCAGTGCTTTTTGGGGTGGCTACACCTTC
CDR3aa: CSAFWGGYTF

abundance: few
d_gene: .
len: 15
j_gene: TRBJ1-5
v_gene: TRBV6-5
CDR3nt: TGTGCCAGCAGTTACTCGAGCAGGGGCAATCAGCCCCAGCATTTT
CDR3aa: CASSYSSRGNQPQHF

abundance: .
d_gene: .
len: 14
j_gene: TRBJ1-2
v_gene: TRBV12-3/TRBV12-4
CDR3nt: TGTGCCAGCAGTTTCGGGGGGGGCAGGAAGGTATACACCTTC
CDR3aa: CASSFGGGRKVYTF